These T cell receptor beta chains were read from a single sample in a study of blood T cells in healthy people across ages. TCRdb called the 5' RACE reads again in MiXCR, with one record for every CDR3 protein. In the table there are 1,500,000 or so distinct CDR3 sequences, approximately 59% of which are singletons. The specimen sequenced was blood. The receptor source for this set is a man in his late teens or twenties in good health. Both conserved end residues are part of each CDR3. D genes are given only for firm matches. Clone size is given for some rows only: seen once, a few or many times, or a class if the clone is expanded.

D: -
V: TRBV27
J: TRBJ2-3
size: -
DNA: TGTGCCAGCAGTGAACTACACTTCCTGAATACGCAGTATTTT
CDR3: CASSELHFLNTQYF

D: -
V: TRBV7-9
J: TRBJ2-7
size: once
DNA: TGTGCCAGCAGCCAAGCAACGGGAGACCTAACCTACGAGCAGTACTTC
CDR3: CASSQATGDLTYEQYF

D: TRBD2
V: TRBV6-1
J: TRBJ2-2
size: -
DNA: TGTGCCAGCAGTGGACTAGCGGGCGGGAACACCGGGGAGCTGTTTTTT
CDR3: CASSGLAGGNTGELFF

D: TRBD2
V: TRBV4-3
J: TRBJ2-1
size: few
DNA: TGCGCCAGCAGCCAAGATCCGGGGGGGGATGAGCAGTTCTTC
CDR3: CASSQDPGGDEQFF

D: -
V: TRBV11-1
J: TRBJ2-7
size: -
DNA: TGTGCCAGCAGCTTAGGGGGGGTCACCGAGCAGTACTTC
CDR3: CASSLGGVTEQYF

D: -
V: TRBV29-1
J: TRBJ1-2
size: many
DNA: TGCAGCGTTGAGAGGGGCTCTGGCTACACCTTC
CDR3: CSVERGSGYTF

D: -
V: TRBV2
J: TRBJ1-2
size: -
DNA: TGTGCCAGCAGTGCGGCAGGCCCTACTAACTATGGCTACACCTTC
CDR3: CASSAAGPTNYGYTF

D: TRBD2
V: TRBV20-1
J: TRBJ2-5
size: -
DNA: TGCAGTGCCGAGGAGGGAACTAGCGGGAGGGGTGAGCAGTACTTC
CDR3: CSAEEGTSGRGEQYF

D: -
V: TRBV20-1
J: TRBJ2-7
size: once
DNA: TGCAGTGCTCTAGGACTCTTTGGACAGTCCCAAAGGAGCGACGAGCAGTACTTC
CDR3: CSALGLFGQSQRSDEQYF

D: -
V: TRBV7-2
J: TRBJ2-3
size: -
DNA: TGTGCCAGCAGTTCCACGCAGCGCGGGGATACGCAGTATTTT
CDR3: CASSSTQRGDTQYF

D: TRBD1
V: TRBV7-2
J: TRBJ2-7
size: -
DNA: TGTGCCAGCAGCTTTGGGACAGACGCCTACGAGCAGTACTTC
CDR3: CASSFGTDAYEQYF

D: -
V: TRBV4-1
J: TRBJ2-3
size: few
DNA: TGCGCCAGCAGCCAAGTCTTTTCGTTAGGGGATACGCAGTATTTT
CDR3: CASSQVFSLGDTQYF

D: -
V: TRBV5-1
J: TRBJ2-1
size: once
DNA: TGCGCCAGCAGCTTGACAGGGTGGGATGAGCAGTTCTTC
CDR3: CASSLTGWDEQFF

D: -
V: TRBV20-1
J: TRBJ2-4
size: few
DNA: TGCAGTGCTAGTAAACGCCCAGCGGAGAAAGCCAAAAACATTCAGTACTTC
CDR3: CSASKRPAEKAKNIQYF

D: -
V: TRBV12-3/TRBV12-4
J: TRBJ2-7
size: -
DNA: TGTGCCAGCAACCCGGGACATACCTACGAGCAGTACTTC
CDR3: CASNPGHTYEQYF

D: -
V: TRBV20-1
J: TRBJ2-7
size: -
DNA: TGCAGTGCGCACACCTCCTACGAGCAGTACTTC
CDR3: CSAHTSYEQYF

D: -
V: TRBV6-5
J: TRBJ1-1
size: -
DNA: TGTGCCGCGTCTCGGGGGGGAATCATAAACACTGAAGCTTTCTTT
CDR3: CAASRGGIINTEAFF

D: -
V: TRBV11-2
J: TRBJ1-2
size: few
DNA: TGTGCCAGCAGCTTAGCCCTAACCGGCTATGGCTACACCTTC
CDR3: CASSLALTGYGYTF

D: -
V: TRBV12-3/TRBV12-4
J: TRBJ2-6
size: -
DNA: TGTGCCAGCAGGATACCGGGGGCCAACGTCCTGACTTTC
CDR3: CASRIPGANVLTF

D: -
V: TRBV29-1
J: TRBJ1-2
size: -
DNA: TGCAGCGCAGAGTGGGGCGCAAGAGATGGCTACACCTTC
CDR3: CSAEWGARDGYTF

D: TRBD1
V: TRBV29-1
J: TRBJ1-2
size: -
DNA: TGCAGCGTTCGGGACAGCACGGGAGGCTACACCTTC
CDR3: CSVRDSTGGYTF

D: TRBD2
V: TRBV10-3
J: TRBJ2-3
size: many
DNA: TGTGCCACCCAAGGGACTAGCGGGAGGAGGGATACGCAGTATTTT
CDR3: CATQGTSGRRDTQYF

D: -
V: TRBV14
J: TRBJ2-7
size: -
DNA: TGTGCCAGCAGCCAAGGGTTTGAGTACTACGAGCAGTACTTC
CDR3: CASSQGFEYYEQYF

D: -
V: TRBV20-1
J: TRBJ2-1
size: -
DNA: TGCAGTGCTCCTGGCGTAGGTGAGCAGTTCTTC
CDR3: CSAPGVGEQFF

D: -
V: TRBV7-2
J: TRBJ1-5
size: -
DNA: TGTGCCAGCAGCTTAAGGGACCCTCATAGCGATCAGCCCCAGCATTTT
CDR3: CASSLRDPHSDQPQHF